The clone carrying this T cell receptor beta chain was recorded a few times. The germline V and J ends were trimmed by 1 base and 3 bases, with 9 bases remaining between them. CDR3 length: 14 amino acids. Germline V gene lookup returns CDR1 SGHAT and CDR2 FQNNGV. This specimen belongs to a study of T-cell memory formation after mild COVID-19. The authors produced TCR alpha and TCR beta cDNA libraries with sample barcodes and UMIs by 5'RACE using constant-segment primers. TCRdb analysed the 5' RACE reads with MiXCR anew, one entry per CDR3 protein. The table includes some 120,000 distinct CDR3 sequences, roughly 6% detected once.

The chain uses TRBV11-2 and TRBJ1-2, with unresolved D. The source is an adult woman who had mild COVID-19 (a few samples of this study predate the infection). Cell type and time point are not known. The sequenced sample was PBMCs or a T cell subset sorted from them (not recorded which). The CDR3 region has the DNA TGTGCCAGCAGCTTAGCTTTTAGAGACTATGGCTACACCTTC. Translation: CASSLAFRDYGYTF.